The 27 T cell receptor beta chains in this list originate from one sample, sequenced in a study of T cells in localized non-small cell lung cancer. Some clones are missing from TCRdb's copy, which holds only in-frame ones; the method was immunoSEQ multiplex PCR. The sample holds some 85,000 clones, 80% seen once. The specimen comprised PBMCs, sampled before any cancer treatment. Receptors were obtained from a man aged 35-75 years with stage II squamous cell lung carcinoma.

CDR3 loop: CSVGGTSGYQETQYF. DNA for the CDR3: TGCAGCGTTGGGGGGACTAGCGGATACCAAGAGACCCAGTACTTC. This sequence joins TRBV29-1 and TRBJ2-5; 11 bases line up with TRBD2. The CDR3 has 15 amino acids. Germline V gives CDR1 SQVTM, CDR2 ANQGSEA. Losses at the gene ends were 4 bases for V and 0 bases for J; bases not matched to a gene: 4.

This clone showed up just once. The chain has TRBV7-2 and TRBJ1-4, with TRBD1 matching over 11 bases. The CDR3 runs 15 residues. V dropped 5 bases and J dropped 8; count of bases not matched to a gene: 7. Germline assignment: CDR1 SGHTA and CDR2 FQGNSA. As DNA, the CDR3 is TGTGCCAGCAGCCTAGGACAGGGGGCGTACGAAAAACTGTTTTTT. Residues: CASSLGQGAYEKLFF.

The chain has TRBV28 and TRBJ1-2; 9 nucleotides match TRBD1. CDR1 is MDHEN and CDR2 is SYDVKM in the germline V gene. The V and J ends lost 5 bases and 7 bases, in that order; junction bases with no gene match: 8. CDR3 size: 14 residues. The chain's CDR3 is CASSLGQGTVGYTF. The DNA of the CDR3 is TGTGCCAGCAGTCTCGGACAGGGGACGGTTGGCTACACCTTC.

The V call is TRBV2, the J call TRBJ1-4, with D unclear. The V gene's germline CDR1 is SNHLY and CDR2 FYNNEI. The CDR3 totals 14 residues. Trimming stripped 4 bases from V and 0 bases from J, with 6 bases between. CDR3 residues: CASSVRATNEKLFF. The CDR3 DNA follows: TGTGCCAGCAGTGTTCGGGCAACTAATGAAAAACTGTTTTTT.

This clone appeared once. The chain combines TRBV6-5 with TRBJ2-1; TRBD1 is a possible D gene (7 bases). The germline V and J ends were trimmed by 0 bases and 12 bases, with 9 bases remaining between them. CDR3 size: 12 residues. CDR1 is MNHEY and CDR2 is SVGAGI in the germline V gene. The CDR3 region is CASSYSQGGQFF. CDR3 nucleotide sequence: TGTGCCAGCAGTTACTCGCAGGGGGGGCAGTTCTTC.

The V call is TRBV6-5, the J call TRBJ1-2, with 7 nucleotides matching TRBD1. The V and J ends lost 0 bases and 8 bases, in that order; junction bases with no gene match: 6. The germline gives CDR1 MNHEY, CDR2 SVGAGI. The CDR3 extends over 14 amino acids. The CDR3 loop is CASSYSQGGRGYTF. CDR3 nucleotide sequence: TGTGCCAGCAGTTACTCGCAGGGGGGAAGGGGCTACACCTTC.

CDR3 residues: CASSTDRSRTDTQYF. In DNA, the CDR3 is TGTGCCAGCAGTACGGACAGATCACGCACAGATACGCAGTATTTT. This chain connects TRBV28 to TRBJ2-3, with D tentatively TRBD1 (6 bases). Germline CDR1 and CDR2: MDHEN and SYDVKM. This CDR3 has 15 residues. V lost 5 bases, J lost 1 base, and 13 bases lay in between.

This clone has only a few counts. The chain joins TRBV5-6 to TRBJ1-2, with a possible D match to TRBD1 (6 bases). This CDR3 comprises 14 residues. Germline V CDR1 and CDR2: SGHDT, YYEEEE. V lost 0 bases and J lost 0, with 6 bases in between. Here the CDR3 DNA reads TGTGCCAGCAGCTTGGACAGGGCTAACTATGGCTACACCTTC. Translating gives CASSLDRANYGYTF.

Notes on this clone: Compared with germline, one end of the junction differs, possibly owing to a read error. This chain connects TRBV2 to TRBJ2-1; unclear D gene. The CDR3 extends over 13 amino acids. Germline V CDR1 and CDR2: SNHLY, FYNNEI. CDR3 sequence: CASSEAQYNEQFF. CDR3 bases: TGTGCCAGCAGCGAAGCCCAGTACAATGAGCAGTTCTTC.

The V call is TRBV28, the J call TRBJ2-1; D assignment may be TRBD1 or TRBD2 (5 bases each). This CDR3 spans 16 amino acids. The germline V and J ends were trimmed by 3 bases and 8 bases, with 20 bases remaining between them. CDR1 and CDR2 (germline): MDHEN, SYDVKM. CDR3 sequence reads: CASSFGSVGRGDEQFF. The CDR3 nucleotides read TGTGCCAGCAGTTTTGGTTCAGTGGGTAGAGGGGATGAGCAGTTCTTC.

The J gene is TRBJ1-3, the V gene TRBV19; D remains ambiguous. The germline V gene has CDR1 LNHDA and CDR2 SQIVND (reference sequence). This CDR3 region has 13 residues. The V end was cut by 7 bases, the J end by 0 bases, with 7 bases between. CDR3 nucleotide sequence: TGTGCCAGTATATTCGGCTCTGGAAACACCATATATTTT. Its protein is CASIFGSGNTIYF.

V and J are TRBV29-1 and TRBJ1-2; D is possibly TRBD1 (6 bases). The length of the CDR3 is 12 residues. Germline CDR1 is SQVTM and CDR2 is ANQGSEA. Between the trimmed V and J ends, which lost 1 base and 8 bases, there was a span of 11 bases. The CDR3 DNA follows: TGCAGCGTTGAAGGGGGGCGTCGGGGCTACACCTTC. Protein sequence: CSVEGGRRGYTF.

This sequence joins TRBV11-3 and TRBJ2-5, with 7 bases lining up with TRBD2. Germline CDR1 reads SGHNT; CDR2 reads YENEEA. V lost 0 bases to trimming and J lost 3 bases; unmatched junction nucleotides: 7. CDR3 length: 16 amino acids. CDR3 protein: CASSLDWAGGKETQYF. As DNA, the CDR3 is TGTGCCAGCAGCTTAGACTGGGCCGGGGGGAAAGAGACCCAGTACTTC.

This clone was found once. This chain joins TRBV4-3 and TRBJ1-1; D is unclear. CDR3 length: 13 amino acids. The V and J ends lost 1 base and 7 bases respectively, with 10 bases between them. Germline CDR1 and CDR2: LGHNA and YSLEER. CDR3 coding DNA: TGCGCCAGCAGCCAAGGTCGAGGAGATGAAGCTTTCTTT. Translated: CASSQGRGDEAFF.

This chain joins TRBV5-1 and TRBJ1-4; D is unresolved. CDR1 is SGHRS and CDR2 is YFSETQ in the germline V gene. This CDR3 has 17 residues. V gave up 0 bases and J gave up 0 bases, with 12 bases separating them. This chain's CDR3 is CASSLDAYPSTNEKLFF. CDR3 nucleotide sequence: TGCGCCAGCAGCTTGGATGCCTATCCCTCAACTAATGAAAAACTGTTTTTT.

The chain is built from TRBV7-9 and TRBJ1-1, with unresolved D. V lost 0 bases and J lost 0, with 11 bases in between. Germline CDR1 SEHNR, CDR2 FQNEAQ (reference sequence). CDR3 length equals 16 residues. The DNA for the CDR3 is TGTGCCAGCAGCTTAGCGTTAGGAGGGATGAACACTGAAGCTTTCTTT. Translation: CASSLALGGMNTEAFF. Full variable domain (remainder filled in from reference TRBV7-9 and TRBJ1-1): DTGVSQNPRHKITKRGQNVTFRCDPISEHNRLYWYRQTLGQGPEFLTYFQNEAQLEKSRLLSDRFSAERPKGSFSTLEIQRTEQGDSAMYLCASSLALGGMNTEAFFGQGTRLTVV.

The CDR3 DNA reads as TGTGCCAGCAGCGGGACAAGGGCTGGGCCCCAGCATTTT. It codes for CASSGTRAGPQHF. The chain has TRBV7-6 and TRBJ1-5, with D perhaps matching TRBD1 (6 bases). Per the germline V gene, CDR1 is SGHVS and CDR2 is FNYEAQ. There are 13 residues in the CDR3. Trimming removed 5 bases from V and 9 bases from J, with 14 bases in between.

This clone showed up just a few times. CDR3 sequence: CARSDTRSGNTIYF. Written as DNA, the CDR3 is TGTGCCAGGTCGGACACCCGCTCTGGAAACACCATATATTTT. V usage is TRBV7-9 and J usage is TRBJ1-3; D might be TRBD1 (5 bases). V lost 9 bases to trimming and J lost 0 bases, with 12 bases between them. CDR1 and CDR2 from the germline V gene are SEHNR and FQNEAQ (reference sequence). The CDR3 has 14 residues.

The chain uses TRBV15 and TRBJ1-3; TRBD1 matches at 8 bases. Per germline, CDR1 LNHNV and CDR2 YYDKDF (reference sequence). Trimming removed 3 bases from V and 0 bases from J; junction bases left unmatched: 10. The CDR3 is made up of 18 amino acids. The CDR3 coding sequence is TGTGCCACCAGCAGGGGAACGGGACAGGCTAGCTCTGGAAACACCATATATTTT. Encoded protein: CATSRGTGQASSGNTIYF.

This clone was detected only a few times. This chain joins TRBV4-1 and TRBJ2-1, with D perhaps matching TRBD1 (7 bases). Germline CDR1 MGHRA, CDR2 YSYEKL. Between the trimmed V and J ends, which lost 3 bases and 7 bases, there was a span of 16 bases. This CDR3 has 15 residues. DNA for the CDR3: TGCGCCAGCAGCCACGTCTTTCAGGGGGGTAATGAGCAGTTCTTC. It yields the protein CASSHVFQGGNEQFF.

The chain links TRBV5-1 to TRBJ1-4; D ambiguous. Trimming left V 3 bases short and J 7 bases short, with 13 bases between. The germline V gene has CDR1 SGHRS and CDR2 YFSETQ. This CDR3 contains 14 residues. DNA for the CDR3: TGCGCCAGCAGCTCCGGCCTCCGGGGTGAAAAACTGTTTTTT. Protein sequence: CASSSGLRGEKLFF.

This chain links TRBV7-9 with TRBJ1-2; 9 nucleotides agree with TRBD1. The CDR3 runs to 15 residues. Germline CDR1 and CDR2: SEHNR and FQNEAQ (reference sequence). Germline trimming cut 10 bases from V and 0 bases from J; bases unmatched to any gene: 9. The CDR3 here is CATRRGQGTNYGYTF. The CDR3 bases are TGTGCCACCCGCAGGGGACAGGGAACTAACTATGGCTACACCTTC.

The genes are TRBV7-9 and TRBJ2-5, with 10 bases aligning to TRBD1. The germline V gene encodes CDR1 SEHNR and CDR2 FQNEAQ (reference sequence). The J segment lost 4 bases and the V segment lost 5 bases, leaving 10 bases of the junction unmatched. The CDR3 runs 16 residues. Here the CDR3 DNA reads TGTGCCAGCAGCCCCCGTCTGGGACAGGGGAGAGAGACCCAGTACTTC. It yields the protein CASSPRLGQGRETQYF.

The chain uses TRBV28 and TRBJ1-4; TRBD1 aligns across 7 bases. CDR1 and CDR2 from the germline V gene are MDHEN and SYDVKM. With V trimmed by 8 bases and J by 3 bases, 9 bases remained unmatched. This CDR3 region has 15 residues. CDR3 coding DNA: TGTGCCAGCCGCCCGGGGGGGACAGCTAATGAAAAACTGTTTTTT. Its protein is CASRPGGTANEKLFF.

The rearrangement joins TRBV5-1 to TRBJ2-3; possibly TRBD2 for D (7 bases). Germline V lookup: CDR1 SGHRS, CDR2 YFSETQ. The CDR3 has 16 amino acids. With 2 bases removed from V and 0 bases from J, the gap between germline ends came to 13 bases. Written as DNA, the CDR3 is TGCGCCAGCAGCTTCAACGCGGGGGCGAGCACAGATACGCAGTATTTT. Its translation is CASSFNAGASTDTQYF.

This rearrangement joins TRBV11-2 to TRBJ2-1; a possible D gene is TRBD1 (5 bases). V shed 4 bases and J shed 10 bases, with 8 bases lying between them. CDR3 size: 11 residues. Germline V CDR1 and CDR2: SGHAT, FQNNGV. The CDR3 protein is CASSSGLEQFF. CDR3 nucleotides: TGTGCCAGCAGCTCAGGGTTGGAGCAGTTCTTC.

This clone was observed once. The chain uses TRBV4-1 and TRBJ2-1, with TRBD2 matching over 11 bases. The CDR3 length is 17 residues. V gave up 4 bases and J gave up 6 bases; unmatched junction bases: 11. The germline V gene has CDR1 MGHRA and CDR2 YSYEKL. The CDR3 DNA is TGCGCCAGCAGCCTACCCCCGCTAGCGGGGGGTTCCAATGAGCAGTTCTTC. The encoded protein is CASSLPPLAGGSNEQFF.